This TCR beta chain was captured by sequencing in a study of Ad26.COV2.S vaccination and SARS-CoV-2 variants. Repertoires were generated with immunoSEQ multiplex PCR, while TCRdb's copy carries only in-frame clones and drops some. The repertoire holds 300,000 to 350,000 clones, with approximately 90% as singletons. The V segment lost 5 bases and the J segment 5 bases; nucleotides outside the gene matches: 1. Per the germline V gene, CDR1 is SGHTA and CDR2 is FQGNSA. This CDR3 has 13 amino acids. Treatment indicated: approximately 18 received Ad26.COV2.S at low or high dose, single or two shots; about 5 received placebo; per-sample allocation not given. Day 63 following the first vaccine or placebo injection was when the samples were taken.

The TCR originated in a person between 18 and 59 years old who received the Ad26.COV2.S COVID-19 vaccine or a placebo. Here the sequenced sample was peripheral blood, taken in a trial of Ad26.COV2.S vaccine versus placebo. The chain carries TRBV7-2 and TRBJ1-5; 9 nucleotides match TRBD1. This chain's CDR3 is CASSRQGDQPQHF. The DNA for the CDR3 is TGTGCCAGCAGCAGACAGGGGGATCAGCCCCAGCATTTT. Variable domain in full (rest from reference TRBV7-2 and TRBJ1-5): GAGVSQSPSNKVTEKGKDVELRCDPISGHTALYWYRQSLGQGLEFLIYFQGNSAPDKSGLPSDRFSAERTGGSVSTLTIQRTQQEDSAVYLCASSRQGDQPQHFGDGTRLSIL.